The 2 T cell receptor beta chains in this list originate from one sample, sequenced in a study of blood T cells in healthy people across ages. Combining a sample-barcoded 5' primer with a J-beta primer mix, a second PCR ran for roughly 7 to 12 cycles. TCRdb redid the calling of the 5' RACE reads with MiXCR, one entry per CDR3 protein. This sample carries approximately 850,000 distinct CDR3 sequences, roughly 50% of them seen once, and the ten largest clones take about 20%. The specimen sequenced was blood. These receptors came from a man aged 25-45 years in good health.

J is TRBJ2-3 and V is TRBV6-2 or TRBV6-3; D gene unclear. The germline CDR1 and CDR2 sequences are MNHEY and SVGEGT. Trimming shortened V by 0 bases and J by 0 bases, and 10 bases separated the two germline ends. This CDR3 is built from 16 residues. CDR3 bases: TGTGCCAGCAGTTACTCGGAGAGTTCTAGCACAGATACGCAGTATTTT. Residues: CASSYSESSSTDTQYF.

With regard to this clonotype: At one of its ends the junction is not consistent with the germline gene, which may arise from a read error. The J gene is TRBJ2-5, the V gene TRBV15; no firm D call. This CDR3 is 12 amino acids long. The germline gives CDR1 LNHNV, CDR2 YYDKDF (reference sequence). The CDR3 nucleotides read TGTGCCACCAGCGGAGATTCGGAGACCCAGTACTTC. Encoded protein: CATSGDSETQYF.